This T cell receptor beta chain was sequenced in a study of technical replicates of blood from several donors. Trimming stripped 1 base from V and 5 bases from J, with 15 bases between. CDR1 LNHNV and CDR2 YYDKDF come from the germline V gene (reference sequence). The CDR3 has 15 amino acids. Assay: immunoSEQ multiplex PCR; the TCRdb copy retains only in-frame clones and omits some. The data show 95,000 or so clones, about 95% seen once. The TCR comes from a human donor in good health. Input material: T cells isolated from PBMCs. The chain couples TRBV15 to TRBJ2-7; D is uncertain. The CDR3 DNA sequence: TGTGCCACCAGCAGAGGAAAACGGGTTTCCGACGAGCAGTACTTC. Protein product: CATSRGKRVSDEQYF.